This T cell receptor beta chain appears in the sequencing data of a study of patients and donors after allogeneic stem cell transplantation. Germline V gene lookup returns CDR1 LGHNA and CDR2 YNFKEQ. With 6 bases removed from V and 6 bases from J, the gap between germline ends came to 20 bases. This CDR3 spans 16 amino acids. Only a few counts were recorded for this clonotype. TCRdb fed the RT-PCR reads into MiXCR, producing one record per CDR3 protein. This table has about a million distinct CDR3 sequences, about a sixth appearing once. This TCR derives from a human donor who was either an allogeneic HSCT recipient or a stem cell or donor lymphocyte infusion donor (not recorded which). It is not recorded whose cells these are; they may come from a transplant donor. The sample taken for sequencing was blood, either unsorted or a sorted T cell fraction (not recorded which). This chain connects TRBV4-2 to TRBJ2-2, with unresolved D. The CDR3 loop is CASRGMDQTSAGELFF. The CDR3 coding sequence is TGTGCCAGCAGGGGTATGGACCAGACCTCCGCCGGGGAGCTGTTTTTT.